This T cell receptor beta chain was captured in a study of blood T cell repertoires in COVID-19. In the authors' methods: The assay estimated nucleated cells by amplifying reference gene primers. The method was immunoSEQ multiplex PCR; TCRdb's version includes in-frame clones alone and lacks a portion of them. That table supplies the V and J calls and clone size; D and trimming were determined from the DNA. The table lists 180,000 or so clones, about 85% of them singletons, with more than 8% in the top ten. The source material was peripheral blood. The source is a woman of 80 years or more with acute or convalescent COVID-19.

This CDR3 is CASSATSGGYGELFF. The CDR3, as DNA: TGTGCCAGCAGCGCTACTAGCGGGGGTTACGGGGAGCTGTTTTTT. The chain is built from TRBV9 and TRBJ2-2; TRBD2 aligns across 11 bases. J lost 7 bases, V lost 3 bases, and 5 bases had no gene match. Germline V gene data show CDR1 as SGDLS and CDR2 as YYNGEE. There are 15 residues in the CDR3.